The sequence of this T cell receptor beta chain was determined in a study of cytomegalovirus exposure and HLA in healthy donors. It was with 60 Vbeta and 13 Jbeta primers that the PCR ran. Clones were read by immunoSEQ multiplex PCR, and TCRdb kept only the in-frame ones, dropping some. The sample consists of 70,000 to 75,000 clones, about two thirds of them appearing once. The table lists this clone with a few counts. Its antigen is undetermined. General study results and limits: Within a later analysis, the majority of CMV-associated TCR beta chains appeared HLA-restricted. CMV serostatus was the sole immune exposure information available.

Trimming took off 5 bases at V and 1 base at J, with 8 bases between the two ends. The CDR3 is 13 amino acids. The germline gives CDR1 LNHDA, CDR2 SQIVND (reference sequence). This receptor was obtained from a woman aged 40 to 50 in good health and CMV-seropositive. The chain employs TRBV19 and TRBJ1-2, with D uncertain. Sequencing was carried out using PBMCs. The CDR3 spells CASSHDNNYGYTF. DNA of the CDR3: TGTGCCAGTAGTCACGACAATAACTATGGCTACACCTTC.